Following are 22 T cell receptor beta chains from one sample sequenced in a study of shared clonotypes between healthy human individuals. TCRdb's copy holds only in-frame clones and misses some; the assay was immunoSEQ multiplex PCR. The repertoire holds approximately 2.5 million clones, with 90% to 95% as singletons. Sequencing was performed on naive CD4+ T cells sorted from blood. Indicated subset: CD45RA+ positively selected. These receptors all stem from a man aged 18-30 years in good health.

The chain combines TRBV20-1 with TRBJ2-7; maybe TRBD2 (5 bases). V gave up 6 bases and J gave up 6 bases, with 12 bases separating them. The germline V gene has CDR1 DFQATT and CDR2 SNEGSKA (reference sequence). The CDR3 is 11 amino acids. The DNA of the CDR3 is TGCAGTGCATTTACGGCGGGCGAGCAGTACTTC. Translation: CSAFTAGEQYF.

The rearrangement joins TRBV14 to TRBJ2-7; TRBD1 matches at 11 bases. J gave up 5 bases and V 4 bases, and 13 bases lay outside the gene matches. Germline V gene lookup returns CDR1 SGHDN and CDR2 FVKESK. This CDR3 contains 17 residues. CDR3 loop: CASSPLAGQGAFHEQYF. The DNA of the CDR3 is TGTGCCAGCAGCCCCTTGGCAGGACAGGGGGCGTTCCACGAGCAGTACTTC.

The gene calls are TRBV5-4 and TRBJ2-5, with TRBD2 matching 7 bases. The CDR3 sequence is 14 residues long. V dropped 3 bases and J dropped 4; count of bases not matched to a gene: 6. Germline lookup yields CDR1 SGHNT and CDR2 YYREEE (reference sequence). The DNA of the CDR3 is TGTGCCAGCAGCTCGCGGGAGACGGGAGAGACCCAGTACTTC. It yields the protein CASSSRETGETQYF.

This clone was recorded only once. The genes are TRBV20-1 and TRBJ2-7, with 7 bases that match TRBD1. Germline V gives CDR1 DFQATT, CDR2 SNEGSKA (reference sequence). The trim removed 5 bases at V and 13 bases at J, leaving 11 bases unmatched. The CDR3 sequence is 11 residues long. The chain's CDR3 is CSAWDSPVRYF. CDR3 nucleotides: TGCAGTGCTTGGGACAGCCCCGTACGATACTTC.

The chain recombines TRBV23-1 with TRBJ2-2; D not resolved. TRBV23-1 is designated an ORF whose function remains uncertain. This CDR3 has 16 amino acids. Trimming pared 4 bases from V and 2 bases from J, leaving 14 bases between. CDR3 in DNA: TGCGCCAGCAGTCCCCTCCTGTTCCTCAACACCGGGGAGCTGTTTTTT. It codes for CASSPLLFLNTGELFF.

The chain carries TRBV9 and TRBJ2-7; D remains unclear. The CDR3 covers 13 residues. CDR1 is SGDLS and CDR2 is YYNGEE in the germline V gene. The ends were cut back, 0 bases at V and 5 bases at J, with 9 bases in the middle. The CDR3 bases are TGTGCCAGCAGCGTAGGCTTAGACCACGAGCAGTACTTC. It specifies CASSVGLDHEQYF.

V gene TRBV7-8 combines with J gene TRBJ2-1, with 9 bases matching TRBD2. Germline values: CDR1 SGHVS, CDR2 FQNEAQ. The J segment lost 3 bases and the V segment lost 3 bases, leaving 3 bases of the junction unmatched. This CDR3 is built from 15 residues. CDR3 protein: CASSLLAGNYNEQFF. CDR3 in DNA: TGTGCCAGCAGCTTGCTAGCGGGGAACTACAATGAGCAGTTCTTC. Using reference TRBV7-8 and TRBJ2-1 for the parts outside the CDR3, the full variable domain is GAGVSQSPRYKVAKRGQDVALRCDPISGHVSLFWYQQALGQGPEFLTYFQNEAQLDKSGLPSDRFFAERPEGSVSTLKIQRTQQEDSAVYLCASSLLAGNYNEQFFGPGTRLTVL.

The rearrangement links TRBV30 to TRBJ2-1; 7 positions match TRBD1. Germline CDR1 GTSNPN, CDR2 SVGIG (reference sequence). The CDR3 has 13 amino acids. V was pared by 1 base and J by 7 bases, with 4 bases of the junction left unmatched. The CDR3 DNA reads TGTGCCTGGAGTGGACAGGGACCTAATGAGCAGTTCTTC. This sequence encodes CAWSGQGPNEQFF.

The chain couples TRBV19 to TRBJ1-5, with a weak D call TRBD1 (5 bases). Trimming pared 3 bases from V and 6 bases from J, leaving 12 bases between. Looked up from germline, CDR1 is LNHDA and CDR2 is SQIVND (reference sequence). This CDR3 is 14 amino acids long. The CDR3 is CASSMGQGAQPQHF. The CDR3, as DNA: TGTGCCAGTAGTATGGGCCAGGGTGCTCAGCCCCAGCATTTT.

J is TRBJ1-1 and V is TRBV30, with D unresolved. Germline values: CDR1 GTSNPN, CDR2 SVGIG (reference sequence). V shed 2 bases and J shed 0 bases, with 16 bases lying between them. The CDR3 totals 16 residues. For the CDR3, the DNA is TGTGCCTGGAGTAGGCAGGACTTTCGGATGAACACTGAAGCTTTCTTT. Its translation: CAWSRQDFRMNTEAFF.

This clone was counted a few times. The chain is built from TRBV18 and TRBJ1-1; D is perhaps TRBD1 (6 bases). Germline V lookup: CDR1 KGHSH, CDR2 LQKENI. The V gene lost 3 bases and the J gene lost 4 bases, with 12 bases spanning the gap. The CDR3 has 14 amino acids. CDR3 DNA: TGTGCCAGCTCACCTAAACAGGGTTCCACTGAAGCTTTCTTT. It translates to CASSPKQGSTEAFF. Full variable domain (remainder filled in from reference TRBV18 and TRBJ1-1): NAGVMQNPRHLVRRRGQEARLRCSPMKGHSHVYWYRQLPEEGLKFMVYLQKENIIDESGMPKERFSAEFPKEGPSILRIQQVVRGDSAAYFCASSPKQGSTEAFFGQGTRLTVV.

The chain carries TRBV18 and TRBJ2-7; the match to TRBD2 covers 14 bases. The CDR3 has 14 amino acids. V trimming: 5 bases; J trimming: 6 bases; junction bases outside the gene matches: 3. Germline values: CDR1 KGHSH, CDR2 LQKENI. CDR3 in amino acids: CASSGGLAGVEQYF. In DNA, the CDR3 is TGTGCCAGCTCAGGGGGACTAGCGGGAGTCGAGCAGTACTTC.

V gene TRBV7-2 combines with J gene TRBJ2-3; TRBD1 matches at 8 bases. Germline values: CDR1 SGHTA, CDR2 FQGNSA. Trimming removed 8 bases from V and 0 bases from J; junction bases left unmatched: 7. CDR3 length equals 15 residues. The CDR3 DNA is TGTGCCAGCTCGATCCGGGACAGGAGCACAGATACGCAGTATTTT. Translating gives CASSIRDRSTDTQYF.

The CDR3 DNA reads TGTGCCAGCAGCGCCGTGGGGGGTCGGGAGACCCAGTACTTC. Translated: CASSAVGGRETQYF. This sequence joins TRBV7-8 and TRBJ2-5, with a tentative D call TRBD2 (6 bases). Germline assignment: CDR1 SGHVS and CDR2 FQNEAQ. The V gene lost 5 bases and the J gene lost 5 bases, with 15 bases spanning the gap. The CDR3 extends over 14 amino acids.

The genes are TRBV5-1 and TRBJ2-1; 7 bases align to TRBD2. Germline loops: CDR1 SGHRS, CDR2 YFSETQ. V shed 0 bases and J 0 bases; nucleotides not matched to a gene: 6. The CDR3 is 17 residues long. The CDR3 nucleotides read TGCGCCAGCAGCTTGGATCTCGGGGGGAGCTCCTACAATGAGCAGTTCTTC. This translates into CASSLDLGGSSYNEQFF.

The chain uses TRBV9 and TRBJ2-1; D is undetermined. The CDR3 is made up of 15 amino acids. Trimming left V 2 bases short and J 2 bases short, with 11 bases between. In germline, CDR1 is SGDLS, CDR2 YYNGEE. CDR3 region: CASSVGALAYNEQFF. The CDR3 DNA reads TGTGCCAGCAGCGTCGGCGCCCTTGCCTACAATGAGCAGTTCTTC.

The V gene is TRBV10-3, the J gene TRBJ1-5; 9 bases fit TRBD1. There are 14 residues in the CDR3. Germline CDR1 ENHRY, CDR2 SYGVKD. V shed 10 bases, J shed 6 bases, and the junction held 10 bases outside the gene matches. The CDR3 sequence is CATSGGQGTQPQHF. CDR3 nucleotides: TGTGCCACCTCTGGGGGACAGGGTACTCAGCCCCAGCATTTT.

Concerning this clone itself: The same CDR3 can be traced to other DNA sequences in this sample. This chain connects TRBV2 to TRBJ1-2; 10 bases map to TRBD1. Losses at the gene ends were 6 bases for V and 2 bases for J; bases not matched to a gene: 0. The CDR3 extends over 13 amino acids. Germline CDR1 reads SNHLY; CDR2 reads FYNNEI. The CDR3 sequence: CASRDRGNYGYTF. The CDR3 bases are TGTGCCAGCAGGGACAGGGGGAACTATGGCTACACCTTC.

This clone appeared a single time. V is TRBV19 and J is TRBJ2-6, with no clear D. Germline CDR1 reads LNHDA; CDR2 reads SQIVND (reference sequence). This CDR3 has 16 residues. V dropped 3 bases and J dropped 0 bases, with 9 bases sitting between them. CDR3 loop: CASSIRGYSGANVLTF. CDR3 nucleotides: TGTGCCAGTAGTATCCGAGGTTACTCTGGGGCCAACGTCCTGACTTTC.

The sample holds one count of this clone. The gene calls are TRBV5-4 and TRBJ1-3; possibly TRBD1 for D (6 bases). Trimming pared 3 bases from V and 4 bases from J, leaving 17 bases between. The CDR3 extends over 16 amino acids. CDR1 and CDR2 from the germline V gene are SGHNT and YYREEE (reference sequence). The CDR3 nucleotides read TGTGCCAGCAGCTCCTCGGGGGCAGGGAAAGGAAACACCATATATTTT. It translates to CASSSSGAGKGNTIYF.

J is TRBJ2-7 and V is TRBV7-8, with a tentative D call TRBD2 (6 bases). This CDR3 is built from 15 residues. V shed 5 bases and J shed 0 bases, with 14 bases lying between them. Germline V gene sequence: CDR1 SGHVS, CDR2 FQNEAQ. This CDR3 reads CASSREWGGSYEQYF. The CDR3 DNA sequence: TGTGCCAGCAGCCGGGAGTGGGGTGGCTCCTACGAGCAGTACTTC.

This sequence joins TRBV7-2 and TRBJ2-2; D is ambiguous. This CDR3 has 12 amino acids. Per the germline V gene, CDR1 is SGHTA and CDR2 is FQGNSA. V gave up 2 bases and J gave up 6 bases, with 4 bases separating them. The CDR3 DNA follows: TGTGCCAGCAGCTTATCGCCCGGGGAGCTGTTTTTT. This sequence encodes CASSLSPGELFF.